This TCR beta chain was recorded in a study of CD8 T cells in Susac syndrome. Study-level points and caveats: In its TCR sequencing and HLA analysis, the study acknowledged that the number of individuals was relatively small.

Germline V CDR1 and CDR2: SGHTA, FQGNSA. The CDR3 has 16 amino acids. V lost 5 bases to trimming and J lost 0 bases, with 17 bases between them. Random hexamers were used to reverse transcribe the RNA input (about 0.5 to 1 ug). The immunoSEQ assay covered 54 Vbeta and 13 Jbeta segments for CDR3. TCRdb re-derived calls from the immunoSEQ multiplex PCR reads in MiXCR, one entry per CDR3 protein. The sample consists of about 200,000 distinct CDR3 sequences, 85% to 95% of them appearing once. Note on this clonotype: The antigen is undetermined.

This chain links TRBV7-2 with TRBJ2-7; D unclear. The specimen was CD4+ T cells from PBMCs. This receptor was taken from a human donor in good health. CDR3 in DNA: TGTGCCAGCAGCCTAACGGCCGACGGCGCCTCCTACGAGCAGTACTTC. This gives the protein CASSLTADGASYEQYF.